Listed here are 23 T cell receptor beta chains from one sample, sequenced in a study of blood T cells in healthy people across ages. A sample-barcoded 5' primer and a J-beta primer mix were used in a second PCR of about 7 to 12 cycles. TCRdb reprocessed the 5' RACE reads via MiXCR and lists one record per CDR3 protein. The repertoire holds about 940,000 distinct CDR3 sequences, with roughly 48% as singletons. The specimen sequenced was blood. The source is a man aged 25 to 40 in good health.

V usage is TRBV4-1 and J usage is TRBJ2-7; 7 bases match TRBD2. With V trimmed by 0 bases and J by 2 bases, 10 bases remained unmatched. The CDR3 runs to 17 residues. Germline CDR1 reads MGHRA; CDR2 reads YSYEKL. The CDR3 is CASSQDLGGGTTYEQYF. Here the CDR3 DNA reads TGCGCCAGCAGCCAAGATCTGGGCGGGGGTACCACCTACGAGCAGTACTTC.

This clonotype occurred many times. For the CDR3, the DNA is TGCGCCAGCAGCTTGGCTGGACAGGTCAATGAGCAGTTCTTC. Translation: CASSLAGQVNEQFF. The V call is TRBV5-1, the J call TRBJ2-1; TRBD1 aligns across 7 bases. Germline V gene lookup returns CDR1 SGHRS and CDR2 YFSETQ. CDR3 length equals 14 residues. V shed 0 bases, J shed 6 bases, and the junction held 3 bases outside the gene matches.

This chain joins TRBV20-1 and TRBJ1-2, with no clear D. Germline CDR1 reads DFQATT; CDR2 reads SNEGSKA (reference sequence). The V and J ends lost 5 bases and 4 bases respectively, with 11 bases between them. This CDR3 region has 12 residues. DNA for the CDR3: TGCAGTGCTCCAACAACTGCCTATGGCTACACCTTC. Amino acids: CSAPTTAYGYTF.

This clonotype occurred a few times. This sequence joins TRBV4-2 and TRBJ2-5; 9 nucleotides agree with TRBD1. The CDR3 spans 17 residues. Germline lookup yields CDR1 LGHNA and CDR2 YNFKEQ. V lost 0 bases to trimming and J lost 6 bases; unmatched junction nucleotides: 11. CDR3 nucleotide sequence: TGTGCCAGCAGCCAAGATGAACGGGACAGGGCGGGAAAGACCCAGTACTTC. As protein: CASSQDERDRAGKTQYF.

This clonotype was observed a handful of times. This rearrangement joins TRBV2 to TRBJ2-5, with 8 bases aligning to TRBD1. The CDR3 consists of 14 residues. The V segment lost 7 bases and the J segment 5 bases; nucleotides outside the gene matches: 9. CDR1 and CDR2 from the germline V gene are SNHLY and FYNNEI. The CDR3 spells CASIENRGEETQYF. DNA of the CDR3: TGTGCCAGCATTGAGAACAGGGGGGAGGAGACCCAGTACTTC.

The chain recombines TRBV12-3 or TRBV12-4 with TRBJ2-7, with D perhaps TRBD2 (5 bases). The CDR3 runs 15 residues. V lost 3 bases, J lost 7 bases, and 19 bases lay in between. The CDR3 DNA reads TGTGCCAGCAGTTTTGAGGGCGGCGCCCGGGAAGAGCAGTACTTC. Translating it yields CASSFEGGAREEQYF.

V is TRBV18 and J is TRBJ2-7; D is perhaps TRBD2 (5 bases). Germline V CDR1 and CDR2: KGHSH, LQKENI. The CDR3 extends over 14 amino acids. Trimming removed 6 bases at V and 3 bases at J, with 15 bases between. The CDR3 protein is CASSPTRVDYEQYF. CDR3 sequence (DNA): TGTGCCAGCTCCCCTACTAGAGTTGACTACGAGCAGTACTTC.

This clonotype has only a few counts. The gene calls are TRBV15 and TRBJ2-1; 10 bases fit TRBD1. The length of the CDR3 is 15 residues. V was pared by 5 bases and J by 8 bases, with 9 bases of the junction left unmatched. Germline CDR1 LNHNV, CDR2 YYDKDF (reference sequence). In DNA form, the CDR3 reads TGTGCCACCAGCCCCGGGACAGGGGTGCTCGATGAGCAGTTCTTC. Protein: CATSPGTGVLDEQFF.

The CDR3: CSAIPLAGVETQYF. In nucleotides, the CDR3 is TGCAGTGCGATCCCTTTAGCGGGGGTAGAGACCCAGTACTTC. J is TRBJ2-5 and V is TRBV20-1; the match to TRBD2 covers 9 bases. Per germline, CDR1 DFQATT and CDR2 SNEGSKA (reference sequence). Germline trimming cut 6 bases from V and 4 bases from J; bases unmatched to any gene: 9. This CDR3 region has 14 residues.

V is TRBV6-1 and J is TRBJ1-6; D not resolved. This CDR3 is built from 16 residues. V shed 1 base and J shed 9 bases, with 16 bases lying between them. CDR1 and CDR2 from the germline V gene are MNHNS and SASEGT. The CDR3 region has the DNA TGTGCCAGCAGTGAAGGTGCAGCCCGGAGCATTTCACCCCTCCACTTT. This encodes CASSEGAARSISPLHF.

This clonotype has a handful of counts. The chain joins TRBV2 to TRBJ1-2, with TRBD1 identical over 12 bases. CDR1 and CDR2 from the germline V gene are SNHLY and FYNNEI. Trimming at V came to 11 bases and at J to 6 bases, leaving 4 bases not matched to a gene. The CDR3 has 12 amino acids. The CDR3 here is CARDRGLDGYTF. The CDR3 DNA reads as TGTGCCCGGGACAGGGGGCTCGATGGCTACACCTTC.

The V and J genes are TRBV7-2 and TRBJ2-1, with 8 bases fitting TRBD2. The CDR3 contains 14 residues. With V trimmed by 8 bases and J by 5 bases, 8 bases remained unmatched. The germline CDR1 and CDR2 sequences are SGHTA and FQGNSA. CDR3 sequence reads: CASGRGGKDNEQFF. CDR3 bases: TGTGCCAGCGGACGGGGGGGGAAAGACAATGAGCAGTTCTTC.

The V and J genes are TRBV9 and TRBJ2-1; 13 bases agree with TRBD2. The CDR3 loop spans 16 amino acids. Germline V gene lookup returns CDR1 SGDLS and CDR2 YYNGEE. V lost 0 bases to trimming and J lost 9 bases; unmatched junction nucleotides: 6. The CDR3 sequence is CASSVVPLAGGTEQFF. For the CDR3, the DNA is TGTGCCAGCAGCGTAGTCCCACTAGCGGGGGGGACTGAGCAGTTCTTC. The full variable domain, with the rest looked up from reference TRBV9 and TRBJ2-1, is DSGVTQTPKHLITATGQRVTLRCSPRSGDLSVYWYQQSLDQGLQFLIQYYNGEERAKGNILERFSAQQFPDLHSELNLSSLELGDSALYFCASSVVPLAGGTEQFFGPGTRLTVL.

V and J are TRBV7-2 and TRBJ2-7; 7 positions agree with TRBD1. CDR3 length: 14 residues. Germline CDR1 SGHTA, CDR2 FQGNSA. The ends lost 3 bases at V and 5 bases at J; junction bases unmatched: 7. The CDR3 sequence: CASSFTTGLNEQYF. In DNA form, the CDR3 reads TGTGCCAGCAGCTTCACGACAGGGTTGAACGAGCAGTACTTC.

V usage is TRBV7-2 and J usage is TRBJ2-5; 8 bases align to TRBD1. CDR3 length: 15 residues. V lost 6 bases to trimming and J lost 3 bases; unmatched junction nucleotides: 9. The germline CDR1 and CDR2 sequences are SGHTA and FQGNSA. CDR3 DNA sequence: TGTGCCAGCAGTCGTCTCCGACAGGGGAAAGAGACCCAGTACTTC. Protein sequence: CASSRLRQGKETQYF.

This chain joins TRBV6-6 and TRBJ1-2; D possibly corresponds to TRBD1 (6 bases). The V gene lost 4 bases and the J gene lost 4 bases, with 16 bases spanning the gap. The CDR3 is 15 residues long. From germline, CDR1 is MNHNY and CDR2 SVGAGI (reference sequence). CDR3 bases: TGTGCCAGCAGTTCGAACGGACAGATCCTCTATGGCTACACCTTC. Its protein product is CASSSNGQILYGYTF.

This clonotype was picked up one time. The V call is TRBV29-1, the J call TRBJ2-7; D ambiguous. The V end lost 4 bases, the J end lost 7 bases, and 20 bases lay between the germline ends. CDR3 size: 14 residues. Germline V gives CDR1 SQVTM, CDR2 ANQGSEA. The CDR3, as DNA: TGCAGCGTTGCCAGGTCAAGCTCCTACAATGAGCAGTACTTC. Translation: CSVARSSSYNEQYF.

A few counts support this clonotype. The CDR3 protein is CSVDQGIGGYEQYF. The CDR3 region has the DNA TGCAGCGTTGATCAGGGAATAGGAGGCTACGAGCAGTACTTC. The V and J genes are TRBV29-1 and TRBJ2-7; either TRBD1 or TRBD2 may supply D (5 bases each). The CDR3 has 14 amino acids. Germline CDR1 reads SQVTM; CDR2 reads ANQGSEA. The V end lost 3 bases, the J end lost 3 bases, and 15 bases lay between the germline ends.

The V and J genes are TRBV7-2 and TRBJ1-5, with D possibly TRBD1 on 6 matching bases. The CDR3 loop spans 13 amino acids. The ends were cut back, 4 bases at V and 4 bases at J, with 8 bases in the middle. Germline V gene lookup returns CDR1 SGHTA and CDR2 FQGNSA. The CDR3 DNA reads TGTGCCAGCAGCTCGGACAGAAATCAGCCCCAGCATTTT. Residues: CASSSDRNQPQHF. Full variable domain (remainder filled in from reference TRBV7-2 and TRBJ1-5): GAGVSQSPSNKVTEKGKDVELRCDPISGHTALYWYRQSLGQGLEFLIYFQGNSAPDKSGLPSDRFSAERTGGSVSTLTIQRTQQEDSAVYLCASSSDRNQPQHFGDGTRLSIL.

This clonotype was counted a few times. The CDR3 nucleotides read TGTGCCAGCAGTCCCCAAGCCCCCACGAATGAGCAGTTCTTC. The encoded protein is CASSPQAPTNEQFF. This chain joins TRBV6-5 and TRBJ2-1; D is undetermined. The CDR3 contains 14 residues. Germline V CDR1 and CDR2: MNHEY, SVGAGI. The V gene lost 5 bases and the J gene lost 7 bases, with 15 bases spanning the gap.

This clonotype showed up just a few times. The DNA of the CDR3 is TGTGCCATCAGTGAGTCGACAGGGAGACGTTCACCCCTCCACTTT. Protein sequence: CAISESTGRRSPLHF. V usage is TRBV10-3 and J usage is TRBJ1-6; TRBD1 aligns across 7 bases. V gave up 0 bases and J gave up 9 bases; unmatched junction bases: 5. The CDR3 contains 15 residues. Germline V gene data show CDR1 as ENHRY and CDR2 as SYGVKD.

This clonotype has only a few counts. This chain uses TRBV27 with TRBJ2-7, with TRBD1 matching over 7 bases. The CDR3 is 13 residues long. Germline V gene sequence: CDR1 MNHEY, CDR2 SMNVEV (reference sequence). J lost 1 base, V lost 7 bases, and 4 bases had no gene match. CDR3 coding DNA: TGTGCCAGCACCCGACAGGGTTCCTACGAGCAGTACTTC. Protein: CASTRQGSYEQYF.

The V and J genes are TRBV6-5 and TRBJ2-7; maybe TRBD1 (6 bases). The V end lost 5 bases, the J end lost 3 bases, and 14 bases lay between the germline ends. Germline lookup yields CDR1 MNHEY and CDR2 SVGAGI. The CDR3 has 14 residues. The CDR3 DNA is TGTGCCAGCAGTGCAGTCAGGGGCGGCTACGAGCAGTACTTC. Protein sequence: CASSAVRGGYEQYF.